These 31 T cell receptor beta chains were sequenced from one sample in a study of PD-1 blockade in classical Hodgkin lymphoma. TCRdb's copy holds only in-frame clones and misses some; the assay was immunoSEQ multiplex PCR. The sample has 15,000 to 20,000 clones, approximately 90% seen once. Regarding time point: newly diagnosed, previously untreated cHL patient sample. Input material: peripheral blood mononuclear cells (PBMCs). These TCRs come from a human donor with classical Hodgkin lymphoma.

CDR3 residues: CASSERSSLYEQYF. The DNA of the CDR3 is TGTGCCAGCAGTGAAAGGTCATCCCTGTACGAGCAGTACTTC. V is TRBV2 and J is TRBJ2-7, with D hard to call. CDR3 size: 14 residues. Germline CDR1 and CDR2: SNHLY and FYNNEI. The V gene lost 2 bases and the J gene lost 4 bases, with 12 bases spanning the gap. The entire variable domain, with the rest obtained from reference TRBV2 and TRBJ2-7, is as follows: EPEVTQTPSHQVTQMGQEVILRCVPISNHLYFYWYRQILGQKVEFLVSFYNNEISEKSEIFDDQFSVERPDGSNFTLKIRSTKLEDSAMYFCASSERSSLYEQYFGPGTRLTVT.

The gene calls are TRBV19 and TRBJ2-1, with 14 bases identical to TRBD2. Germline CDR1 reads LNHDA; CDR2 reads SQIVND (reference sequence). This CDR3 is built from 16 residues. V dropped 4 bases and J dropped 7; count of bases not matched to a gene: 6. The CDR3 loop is CASSTGLAGGGNEQFF. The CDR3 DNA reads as TGTGCCAGTAGTACTGGACTAGCGGGAGGTGGGAATGAGCAGTTCTTC.

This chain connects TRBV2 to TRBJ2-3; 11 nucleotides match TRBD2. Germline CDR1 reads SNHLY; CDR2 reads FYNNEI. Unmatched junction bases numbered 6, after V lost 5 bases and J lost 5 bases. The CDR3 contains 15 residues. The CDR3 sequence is CASSLTSGTVDTQYF. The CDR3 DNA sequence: TGTGCCAGCAGTCTGACTAGCGGGACAGTAGATACGCAGTATTTT.

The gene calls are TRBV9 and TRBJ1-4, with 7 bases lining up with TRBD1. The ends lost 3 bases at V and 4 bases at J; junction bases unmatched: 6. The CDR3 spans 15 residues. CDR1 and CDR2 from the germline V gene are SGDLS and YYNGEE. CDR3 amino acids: CASSGDSAHNEKLFF. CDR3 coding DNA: TGTGCCAGCAGCGGGGACAGTGCCCATAATGAAAAACTGTTTTTT.

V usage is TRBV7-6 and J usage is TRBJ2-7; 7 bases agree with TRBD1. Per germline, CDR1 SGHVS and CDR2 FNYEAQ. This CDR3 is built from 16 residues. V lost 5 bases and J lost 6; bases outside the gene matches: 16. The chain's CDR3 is CASSISSGGQPLEQYF. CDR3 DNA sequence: TGTGCCAGCAGCATAAGTTCAGGGGGACAGCCCCTCGAGCAGTACTTC.

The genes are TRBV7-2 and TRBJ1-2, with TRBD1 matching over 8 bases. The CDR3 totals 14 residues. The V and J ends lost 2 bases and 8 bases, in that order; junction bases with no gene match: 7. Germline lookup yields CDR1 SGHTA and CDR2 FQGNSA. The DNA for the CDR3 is TGTGCCAGCAGCTTAAGACAGGGGATAAGCGGCTACACCTTC. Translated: CASSLRQGISGYTF.

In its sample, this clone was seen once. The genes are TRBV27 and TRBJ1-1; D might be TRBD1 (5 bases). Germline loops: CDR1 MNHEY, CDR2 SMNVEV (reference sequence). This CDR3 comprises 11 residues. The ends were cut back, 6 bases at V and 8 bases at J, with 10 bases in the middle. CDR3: CASSRRGEAFF. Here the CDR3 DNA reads TGTGCCAGCAGCCGAAGGGGCGAAGCTTTCTTT.

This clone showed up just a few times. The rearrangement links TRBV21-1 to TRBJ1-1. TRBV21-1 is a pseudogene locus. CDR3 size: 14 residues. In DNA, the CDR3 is TGTGCCAGCAGCAAGAACTACTTGAACACTGAAGCTTTCTTT. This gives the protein CASSKNYLNTEAFF.

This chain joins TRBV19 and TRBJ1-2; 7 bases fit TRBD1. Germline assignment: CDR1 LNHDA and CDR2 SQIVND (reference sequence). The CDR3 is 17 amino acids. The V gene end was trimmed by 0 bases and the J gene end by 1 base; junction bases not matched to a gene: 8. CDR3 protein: CASSIDHQTGRNYGYTF. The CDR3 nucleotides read TGTGCCAGTAGTATAGATCACCAGACAGGGCGTAACTATGGCTACACCTTC. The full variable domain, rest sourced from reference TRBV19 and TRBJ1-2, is DGGITQSPKYLFRKEGQNVTLSCEQNLNHDAMYWYRQDPGQGLRLIYYSQIVNDFQKGDIAEGYSVSREKKESFPLTVTSAQKNPTAFYLCASSIDHQTGRNYGYTFGSGTRLTVV.

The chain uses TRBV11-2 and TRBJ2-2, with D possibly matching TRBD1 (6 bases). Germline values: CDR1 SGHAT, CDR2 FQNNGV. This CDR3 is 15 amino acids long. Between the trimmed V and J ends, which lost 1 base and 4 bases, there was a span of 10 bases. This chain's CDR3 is CASSLVLGGTGELFF. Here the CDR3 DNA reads TGTGCCAGCAGCTTAGTCCTAGGGGGCACCGGGGAGCTGTTTTTT.

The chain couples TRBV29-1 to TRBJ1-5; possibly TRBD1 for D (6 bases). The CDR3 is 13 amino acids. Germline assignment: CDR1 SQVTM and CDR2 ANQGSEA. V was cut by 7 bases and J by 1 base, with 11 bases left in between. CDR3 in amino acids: CSAKQGSNQPQHF. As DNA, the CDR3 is TGCAGCGCAAAACAGGGAAGCAATCAGCCCCAGCATTTT.

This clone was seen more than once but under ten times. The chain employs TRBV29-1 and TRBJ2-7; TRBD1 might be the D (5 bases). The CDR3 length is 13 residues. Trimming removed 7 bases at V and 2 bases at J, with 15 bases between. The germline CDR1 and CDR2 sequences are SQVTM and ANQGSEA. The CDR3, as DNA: TGCAGCGCTCGGACGTCCAGGGCCTACGAGCAGTACTTC. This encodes CSARTSRAYEQYF.

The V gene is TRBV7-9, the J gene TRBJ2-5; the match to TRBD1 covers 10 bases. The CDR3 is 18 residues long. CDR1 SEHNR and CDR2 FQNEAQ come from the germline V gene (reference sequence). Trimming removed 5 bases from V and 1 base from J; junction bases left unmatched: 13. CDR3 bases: TGTGCCAGCAGCCCCGGCGGGGGGACAGGGGCCCTCCAAGAGACCCAGTACTTC. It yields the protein CASSPGGGTGALQETQYF. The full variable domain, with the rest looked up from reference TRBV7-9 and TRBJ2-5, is DTGVSQNPRHKITKRGQNVTFRCDPISEHNRLYWYRQTLGQGPEFLTYFQNEAQLEKSRLLSDRFSAERPKGSFSTLEIQRTEQGDSAMYLCASSPGGGTGALQETQYFGPGTRLLVL.

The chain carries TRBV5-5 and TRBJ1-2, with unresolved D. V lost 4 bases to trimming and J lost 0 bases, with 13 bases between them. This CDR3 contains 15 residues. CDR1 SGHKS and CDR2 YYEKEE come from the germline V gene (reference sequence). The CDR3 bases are TGTGCCAGCAGCGTGAGGACGGACGCTAACTATGGCTACACCTTC. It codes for CASSVRTDANYGYTF.

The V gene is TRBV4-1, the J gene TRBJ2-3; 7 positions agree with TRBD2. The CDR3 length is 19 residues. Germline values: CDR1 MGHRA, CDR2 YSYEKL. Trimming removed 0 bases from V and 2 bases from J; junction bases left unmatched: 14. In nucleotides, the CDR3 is TGCGCCAGCAGCCAAGAAACCGGGGACTATCAAGCTTACACAGATACGCAGTATTTT. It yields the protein CASSQETGDYQAYTDTQYF.

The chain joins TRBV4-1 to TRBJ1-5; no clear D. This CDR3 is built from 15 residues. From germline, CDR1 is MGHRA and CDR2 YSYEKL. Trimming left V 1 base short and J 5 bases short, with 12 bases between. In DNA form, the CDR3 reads TGCGCCAGCAGCCAAGTACCAGGACCTGATCAGCCCCAGCATTTT. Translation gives CASSQVPGPDQPQHF.

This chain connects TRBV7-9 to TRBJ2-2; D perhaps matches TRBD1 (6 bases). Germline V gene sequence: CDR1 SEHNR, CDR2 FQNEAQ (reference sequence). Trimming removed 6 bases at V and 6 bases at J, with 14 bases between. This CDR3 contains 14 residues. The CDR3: CASSQDSYAGELFF. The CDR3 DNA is TGTGCCAGCAGTCAGGACAGTTACGCCGGGGAGCTGTTTTTT.

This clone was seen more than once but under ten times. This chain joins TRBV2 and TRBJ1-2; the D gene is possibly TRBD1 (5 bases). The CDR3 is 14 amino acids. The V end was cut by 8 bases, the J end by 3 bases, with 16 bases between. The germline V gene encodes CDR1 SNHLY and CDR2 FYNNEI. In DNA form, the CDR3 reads TGTGCCAGCTCCCTGGACGGGGCTTACTATGGCTACACCTTC. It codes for CASSLDGAYYGYTF. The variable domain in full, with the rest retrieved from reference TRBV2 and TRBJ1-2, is EPEVTQTPSHQVTQMGQEVILRCVPISNHLYFYWYRQILGQKVEFLVSFYNNEISEKSEIFDDQFSVERPDGSNFTLKIRSTKLEDSAMYFCASSLDGAYYGYTFGSGTRLTVV.

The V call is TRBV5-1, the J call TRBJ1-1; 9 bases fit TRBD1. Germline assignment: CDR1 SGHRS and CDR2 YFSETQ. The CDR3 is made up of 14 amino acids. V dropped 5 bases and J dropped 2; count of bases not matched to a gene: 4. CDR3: CASRLGQGNTEAFF. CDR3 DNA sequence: TGCGCCAGCAGGCTGGGACAGGGAAACACTGAAGCTTTCTTT.

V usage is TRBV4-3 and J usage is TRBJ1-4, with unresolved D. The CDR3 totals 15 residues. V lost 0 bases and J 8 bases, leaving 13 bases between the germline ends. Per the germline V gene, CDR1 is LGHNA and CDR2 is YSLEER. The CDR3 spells CASSQDRKAGEKLFF. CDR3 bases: TGCGCCAGCAGCCAAGATCGTAAGGCGGGGGAAAAACTGTTTTTT.

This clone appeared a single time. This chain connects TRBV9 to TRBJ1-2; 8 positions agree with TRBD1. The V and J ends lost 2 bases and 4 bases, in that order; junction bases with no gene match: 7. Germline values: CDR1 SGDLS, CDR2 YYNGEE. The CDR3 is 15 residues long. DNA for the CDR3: TGTGCCAGCAGCGTGACGACAGGGGAGGGCTATGGCTACACCTTC. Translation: CASSVTTGEGYGYTF. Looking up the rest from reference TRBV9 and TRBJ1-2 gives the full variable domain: DSGVTQTPKHLITATGQRVTLRCSPRSGDLSVYWYQQSLDQGLQFLIQYYNGEERAKGNILERFSAQQFPDLHSELNLSSLELGDSALYFCASSVTTGEGYGYTFGSGTRLTVV.

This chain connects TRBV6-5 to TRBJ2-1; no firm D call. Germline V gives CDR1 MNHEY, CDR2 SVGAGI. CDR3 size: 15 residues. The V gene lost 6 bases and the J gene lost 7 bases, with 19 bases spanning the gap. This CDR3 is CASSRLGTSGNEQFF. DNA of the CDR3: TGTGCCAGCAGCCGACTGGGAACCTCGGGTAATGAGCAGTTCTTC.

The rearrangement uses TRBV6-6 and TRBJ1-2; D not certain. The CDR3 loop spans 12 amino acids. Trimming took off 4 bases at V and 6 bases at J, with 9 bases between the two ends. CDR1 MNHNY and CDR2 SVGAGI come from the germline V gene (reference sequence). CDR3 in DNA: TGTGCCAGCAGTTTTCCGACGGATGGCTACACCTTC. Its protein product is CASSFPTDGYTF.

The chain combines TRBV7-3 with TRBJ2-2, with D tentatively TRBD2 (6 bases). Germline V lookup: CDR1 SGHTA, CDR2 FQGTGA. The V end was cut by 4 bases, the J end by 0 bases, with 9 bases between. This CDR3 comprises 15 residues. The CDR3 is CASSSWGANTGELFF. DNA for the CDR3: TGTGCCAGCAGCTCGTGGGGGGCGAACACCGGGGAGCTGTTTTTT.

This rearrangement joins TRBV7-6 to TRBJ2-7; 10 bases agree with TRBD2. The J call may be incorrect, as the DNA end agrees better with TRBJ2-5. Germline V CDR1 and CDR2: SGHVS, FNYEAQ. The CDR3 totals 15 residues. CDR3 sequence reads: CASSLRLAGGETQYF. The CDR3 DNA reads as TGTGCCAGCAGCTTGCGACTAGCGGGTGGAGAGACCCAGTACTTC.

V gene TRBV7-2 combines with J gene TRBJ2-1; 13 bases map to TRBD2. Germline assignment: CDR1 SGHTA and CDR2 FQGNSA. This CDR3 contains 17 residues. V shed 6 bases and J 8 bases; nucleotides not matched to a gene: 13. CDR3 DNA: TGTGCCAGCAGTATAGATTCGGGACTAGCGGGATTAGATGAGCAGTTCTTC. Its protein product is CASSIDSGLAGLDEQFF.

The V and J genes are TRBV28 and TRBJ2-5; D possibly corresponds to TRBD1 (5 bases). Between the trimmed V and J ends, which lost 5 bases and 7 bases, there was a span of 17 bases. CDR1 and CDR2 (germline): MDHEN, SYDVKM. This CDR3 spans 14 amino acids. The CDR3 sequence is CASSVRQLRPTQYF. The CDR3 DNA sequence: TGTGCCAGCAGTGTTCGACAGCTACGACCGACCCAGTACTTC.

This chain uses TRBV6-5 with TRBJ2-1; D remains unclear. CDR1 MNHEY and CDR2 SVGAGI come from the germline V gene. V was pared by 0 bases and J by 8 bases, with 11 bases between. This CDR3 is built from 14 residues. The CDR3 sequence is CASSYSWKDDEQFF. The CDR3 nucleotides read TGTGCCAGCAGTTACTCTTGGAAAGACGATGAGCAGTTCTTC.

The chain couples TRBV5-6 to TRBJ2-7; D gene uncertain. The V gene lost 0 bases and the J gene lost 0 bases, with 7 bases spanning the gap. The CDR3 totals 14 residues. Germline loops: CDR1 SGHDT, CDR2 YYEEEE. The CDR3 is CASSLVGSSYEQYF. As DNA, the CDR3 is TGTGCCAGCAGCTTGGTTGGCAGCTCCTACGAGCAGTACTTC. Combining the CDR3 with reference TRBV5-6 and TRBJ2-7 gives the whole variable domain DAGVTQSPTHLIKTRGQQVTLRCSPKSGHDTVSWYQQALGQGPQFIFQYYEEEERQRGNFPDRFSGHQFPNYSSELNVNALLLGDSALYLCASSLVGSSYEQYFGPGTRLTVT.

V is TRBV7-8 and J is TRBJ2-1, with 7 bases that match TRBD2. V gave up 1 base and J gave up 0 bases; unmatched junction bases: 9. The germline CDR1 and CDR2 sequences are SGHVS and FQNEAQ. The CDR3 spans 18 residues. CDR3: CASSLVVIGGSSYNEQFF. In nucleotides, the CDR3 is TGTGCCAGCAGCTTAGTGGTAATCGGGGGGAGCTCCTACAATGAGCAGTTCTTC.

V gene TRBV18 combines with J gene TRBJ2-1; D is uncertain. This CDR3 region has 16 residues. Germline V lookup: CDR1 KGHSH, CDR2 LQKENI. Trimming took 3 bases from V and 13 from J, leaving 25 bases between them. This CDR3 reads CASSPMGSSIGFIQFF. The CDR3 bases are TGTGCCAGCTCACCTATGGGATCCAGCATCGGTTTTATACAGTTCTTC. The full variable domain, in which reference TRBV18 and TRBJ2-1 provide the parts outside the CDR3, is NAGVMQNPRHLVRRRGQEARLRCSPMKGHSHVYWYRQLPEEGLKFMVYLQKENIIDESGMPKERFSAEFPKEGPSILRIQQVVRGDSAAYFCASSPMGSSIGFIQFFGPGTRLTVL.